These T cell receptor beta chains were read from a single sample in a study of CD8 T cells in Susac syndrome. From the immunoSEQ multiplex PCR reads, TCRdb called clonotypes with MiXCR, one entry per CDR3 protein. The data contain about 120,000 distinct CDR3 sequences, just over 95% of them singletons. Input material: CD4+ T cells from PBMCs. These TCRs come from a human donor with Susac syndrome. Each CDR3 is given with its conserved first and last residue. The order of the fields is CDR3 protein, J gene, V gene.

CASSQDVKTQYF TRBJ2-5 TRBV3-1
CAWSASTSGRAYEQYF TRBJ2-7 TRBV30
CSVGADNQPQHF TRBJ1-5 TRBV29-1
CASSQIRATEAFF TRBJ1-1 TRBV4-2
CASSHVPSGTSGRGETQYF TRBJ2-5 TRBV4-2
CSVETGMNTGELFF TRBJ2-2 TRBV29-1
CSAGVNTGELFF TRBJ2-2 TRBV29-1
CASRGGPGRNTGELFF TRBJ2-2 TRBV2
CASSPGQGSHNEQFF TRBJ2-1 TRBV5-1
CASSPGRGEDGANVLTF TRBJ2-6 TRBV14
CASSYAGETQYF TRBJ2-5 TRBV7-2
CASSQLVRETQYF TRBJ2-5 TRBV4-1